This T cell receptor beta chain was obtained from a study of blood T cells in healthy people across ages. CDR1 DFQATT and CDR2 SNEGSKA come from the germline V gene (reference sequence). The ends were cut back, 4 bases at V and 3 bases at J, with 12 bases in the middle. This CDR3 comprises 14 residues. Sample-barcoded 5' priming and a J-beta primer mix drove a second PCR of about 6 to 12 cycles. TCRdb re-derived calls from the 5' RACE reads in MiXCR, one entry per CDR3 protein. In the table there are 800,000 or so distinct CDR3 sequences, about 25% of which are singletons. This same sample was also taken into another study, of T cells of mothers and their children.

The rearrangement uses TRBV20-1 and TRBJ1-4; D unresolved. This TCR derives from a boy aged 5-17 years in good health. Sequencing input: blood. CDR3 coding DNA: TGCAGTGCTAAACGGACCTGGTCTAATGAAAAACTGTTTTTT. This translates into CSAKRTWSNEKLFF.